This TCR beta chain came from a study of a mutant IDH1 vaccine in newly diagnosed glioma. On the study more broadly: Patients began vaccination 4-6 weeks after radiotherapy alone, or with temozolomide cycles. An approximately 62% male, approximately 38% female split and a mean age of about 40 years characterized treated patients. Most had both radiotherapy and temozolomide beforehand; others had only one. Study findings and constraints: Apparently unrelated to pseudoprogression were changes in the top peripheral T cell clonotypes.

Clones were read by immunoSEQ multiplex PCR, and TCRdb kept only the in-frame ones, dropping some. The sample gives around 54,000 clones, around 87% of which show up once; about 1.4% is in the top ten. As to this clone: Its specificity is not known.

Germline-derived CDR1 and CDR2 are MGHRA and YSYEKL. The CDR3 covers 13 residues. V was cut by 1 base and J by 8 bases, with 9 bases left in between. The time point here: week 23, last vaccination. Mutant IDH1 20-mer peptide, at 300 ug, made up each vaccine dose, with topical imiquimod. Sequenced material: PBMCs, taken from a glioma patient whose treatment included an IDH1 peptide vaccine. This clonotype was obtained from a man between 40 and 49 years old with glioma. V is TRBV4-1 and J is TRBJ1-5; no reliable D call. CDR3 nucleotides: TGCGCCAGCAGCCAAGGGAGTGGGGAGCCCCAGCATTTT. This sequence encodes CASSQGSGEPQHF.